This TCR beta chain was profiled in a study of cytomegalovirus exposure and HLA in healthy donors. CDR3 length: 13 amino acids. With V trimmed by 6 bases and J by 5 bases, 6 bases remained unmatched. Germline V CDR1 and CDR2: SGHAT, FQNNGV. 13 Jbeta primers and 60 Vbeta primers were used for the PCR. TCRdb's copy holds only in-frame clones and misses some; the assay was immunoSEQ multiplex PCR. The sample shows roughly 200,000 clones, around 73% of them seen only once. The specimen sequenced was PBMCs. This chain uses TRBV11-2 with TRBJ2-7; 8 nucleotides align to TRBD1. The origin of this receptor is a woman aged 25 to 39 in good health and CMV-seronegative. The CDR3 spells CASRNTGGHEQYF. CDR3 in DNA: TGTGCCAGCAGGAACACAGGGGGACACGAGCAGTACTTC.